A single sample gave rise to the 8 T cell receptor beta chains below, sequenced in a study of blood T cell repertoires in COVID-19. Sequencing used immunoSEQ multiplex PCR; TCRdb keeps in-frame clones, though not all of them. The sample includes 250,000 or so clones, around nine tenths of them seen just once. Sequencing was carried out using peripheral blood. The receptors originated from a man younger than 40 with active or convalescent COVID-19.

The genes are TRBV6-2 or TRBV6-3 and TRBJ2-4, with TRBD2 as a possible D gene (5 bases). The CDR3 is 17 residues long. Trimming removed 0 bases at V and 1 base at J, with 13 bases between. Germline V gene lookup returns CDR1 MNHEY and CDR2 SVGEGT. The CDR3 DNA reads TGTGCCAGCAGTTACTCTATGGCCCGAGGGGCCAAAAACATTCAGTACTTC. The encoded protein is CASSYSMARGAKNIQYF.

The chain combines TRBV28 with TRBJ1-5; maybe TRBD1 (5 bases). Trimming left V 4 bases short and J 6 bases short, with 10 bases between. Per the germline V gene, CDR1 is MDHEN and CDR2 is SYDVKM. This CDR3 region has 13 residues. The CDR3 region is CASSSGKGQPQHF. In DNA, the CDR3 is TGTGCCAGCAGTTCAGGGAAAGGTCAGCCCCAGCATTTT. The variable domain in full, completed from reference TRBV28 and TRBJ1-5, reads DVKVTQSSRYLVKRTGEKVFLECVQDMDHENMFWYRQDPGLGLRLIYFSYDVKMKEKGDIPEGYSVSREKKERFSLILESASTNQTSMYLCASSSGKGQPQHFGDGTRLSIL.

This clone was seen only a few times. The chain couples TRBV2 to TRBJ1-5; 9 positions match TRBD1. V gave up 6 bases and J gave up 4 bases; unmatched junction bases: 7. The CDR3 consists of 15 residues. Germline values: CDR1 SNHLY, CDR2 FYNNEI. DNA for the CDR3: TGTGCCAGCAGAAAACAGGGGGCTGGGAATCAGCCCCAGCATTTT. This translates into CASRKQGAGNQPQHF.

The CDR3 DNA reads TGTGCCGGATATAGCGCATGGGAGAGTGGCTACACCTTC. Translation: CAGYSAWESGYTF. The gene calls are TRBV7-9 and TRBJ1-2, with D uncertain. Trimming pared 11 bases from V and 7 bases from J, leaving 20 bases between. The CDR3 loop spans 13 amino acids. The germline CDR1 and CDR2 sequences are SEHNR and FQNEAQ (reference sequence).

The chain couples TRBV9 to TRBJ2-7, with 8 positions matching TRBD1. Per the germline V gene, CDR1 is SGDLS and CDR2 is YYNGEE. The CDR3 covers 14 residues. With V trimmed by 2 bases and J by 4 bases, 5 bases remained unmatched. CDR3 nucleotides: TGTGCCAGCAGCGTGGACAGGGTGAGTTACGAGCAGTACTTC. Its translation is CASSVDRVSYEQYF.

The chain joins TRBV12-3 or TRBV12-4 to TRBJ2-7; no definite D call. The CDR3 totals 13 residues. V shed 6 bases and J shed 1 base, with 10 bases lying between them. The CDR3 sequence: CASSPGASYEQYF. The CDR3 DNA reads TGTGCCAGCAGCCCCGGAGCTTCCTACGAGCAGTACTTC.

The CDR3 DNA sequence: TGTGCCAGCAGCGATGCGATCGTGACAGGTCTCACAGATACGCAGTATTTT. Translated: CASSDAIVTGLTDTQYF. The chain combines TRBV7-9 with TRBJ2-3; tentative D call: TRBD1 (6 bases). This CDR3 has 17 residues. The germline V gene encodes CDR1 SEHNR and CDR2 FQNEAQ (reference sequence). The germline V and J ends were trimmed by 5 bases and 2 bases, with 20 bases remaining between them.

The chain uses TRBV29-1 and TRBJ1-1, with D possibly matching TRBD1 (5 bases). Germline V CDR1 and CDR2: SQVTM, ANQGSEA. The CDR3 length is 14 residues. V gave up 6 bases and J gave up 3 bases, with 17 bases separating them. This chain's CDR3 is CSVSRGAMDTEAFF. The CDR3 DNA reads TGCAGCGTGTCGCGTGGGGCGATGGACACTGAAGCTTTCTTT.